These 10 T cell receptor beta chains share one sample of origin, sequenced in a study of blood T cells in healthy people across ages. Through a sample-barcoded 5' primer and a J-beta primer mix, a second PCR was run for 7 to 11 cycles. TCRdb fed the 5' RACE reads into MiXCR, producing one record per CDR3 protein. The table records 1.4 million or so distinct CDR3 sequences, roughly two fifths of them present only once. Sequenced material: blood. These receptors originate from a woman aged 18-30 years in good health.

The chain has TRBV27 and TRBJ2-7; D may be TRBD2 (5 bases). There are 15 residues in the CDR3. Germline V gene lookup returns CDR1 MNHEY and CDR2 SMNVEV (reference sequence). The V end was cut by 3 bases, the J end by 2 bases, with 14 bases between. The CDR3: CASSFLAQSPYEQYF. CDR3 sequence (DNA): TGTGCCAGCAGTTTTTTAGCGCAATCTCCCTACGAGCAGTACTTC.

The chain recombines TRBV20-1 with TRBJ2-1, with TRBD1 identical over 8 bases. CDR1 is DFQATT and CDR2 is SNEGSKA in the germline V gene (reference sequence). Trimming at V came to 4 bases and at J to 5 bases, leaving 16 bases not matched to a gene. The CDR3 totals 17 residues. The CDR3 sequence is CSAMGDRFELEDNEQFF. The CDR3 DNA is TGCAGTGCTATGGGGGACAGGTTTGAGCTGGAGGACAATGAGCAGTTCTTC.

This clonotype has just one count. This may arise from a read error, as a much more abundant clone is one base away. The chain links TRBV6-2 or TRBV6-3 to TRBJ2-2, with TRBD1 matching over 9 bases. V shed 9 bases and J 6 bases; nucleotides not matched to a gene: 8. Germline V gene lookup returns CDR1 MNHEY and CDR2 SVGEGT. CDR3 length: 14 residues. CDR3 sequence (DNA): TGTGCCAGAAGTGACGGACAGGGGTCCGGGGAGCTGTTTTTT. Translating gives CARSDGQGSGELFF.

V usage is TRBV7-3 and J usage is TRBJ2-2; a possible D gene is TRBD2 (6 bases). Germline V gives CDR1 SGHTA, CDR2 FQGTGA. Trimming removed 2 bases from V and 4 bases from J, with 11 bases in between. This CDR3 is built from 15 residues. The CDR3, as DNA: TGTGCCAGCAGCTTATTCGGGGGTCGCACCGGGGAGCTGTTTTTT. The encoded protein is CASSLFGGRTGELFF.

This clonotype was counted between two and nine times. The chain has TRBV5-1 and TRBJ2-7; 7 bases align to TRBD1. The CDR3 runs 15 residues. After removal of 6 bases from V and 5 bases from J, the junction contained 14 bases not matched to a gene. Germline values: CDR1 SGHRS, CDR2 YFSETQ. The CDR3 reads CASTQGDTRVDEQYF. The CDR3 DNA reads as TGCGCCAGCACCCAGGGGGACACCAGGGTCGACGAGCAGTACTTC.

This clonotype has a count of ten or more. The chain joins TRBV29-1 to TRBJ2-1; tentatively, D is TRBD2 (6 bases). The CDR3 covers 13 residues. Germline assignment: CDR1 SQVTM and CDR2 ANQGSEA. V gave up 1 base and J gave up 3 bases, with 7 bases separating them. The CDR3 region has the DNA TGCAGCGTTGAAGTTAGCGGCTACAATGAGCAGTTCTTC. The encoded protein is CSVEVSGYNEQFF.

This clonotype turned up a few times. The CDR3: CASRGPLADTQYF. In DNA form, the CDR3 reads TGTGCCAGCAGGGGTCCTCTGGCAGATACGCAGTATTTT. The chain links TRBV6-6 to TRBJ2-3; no firm D call. Germline lookup yields CDR1 MNHNY and CDR2 SVGAGI (reference sequence). The CDR3 covers 13 residues. Trimming removed 6 bases from V and 4 bases from J, with 11 bases in between.

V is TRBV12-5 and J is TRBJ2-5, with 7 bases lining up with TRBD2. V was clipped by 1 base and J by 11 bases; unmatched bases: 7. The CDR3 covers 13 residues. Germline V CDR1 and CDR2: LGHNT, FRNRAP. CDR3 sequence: CASGLASGNEQYF. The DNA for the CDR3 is TGTGCTAGTGGTTTGGCCAGCGGGAATGAGCAGTACTTC.

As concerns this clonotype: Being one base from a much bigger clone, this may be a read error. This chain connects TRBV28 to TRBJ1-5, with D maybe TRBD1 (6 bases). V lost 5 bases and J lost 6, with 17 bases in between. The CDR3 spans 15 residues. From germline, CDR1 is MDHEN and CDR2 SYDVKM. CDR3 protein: CASSTAYREIQPQHF. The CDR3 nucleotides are TGTGCCAGCAGTACGGCGTACAGGGAAATTCAGCCCCAGCATTTT.

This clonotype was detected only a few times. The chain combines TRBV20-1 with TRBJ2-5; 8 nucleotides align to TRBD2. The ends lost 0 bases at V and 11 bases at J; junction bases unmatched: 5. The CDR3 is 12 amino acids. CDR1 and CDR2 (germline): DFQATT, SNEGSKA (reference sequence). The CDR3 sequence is CSARDLGLEQYF. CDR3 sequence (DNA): TGCAGTGCTAGAGATTTGGGACTAGAGCAGTACTTC.